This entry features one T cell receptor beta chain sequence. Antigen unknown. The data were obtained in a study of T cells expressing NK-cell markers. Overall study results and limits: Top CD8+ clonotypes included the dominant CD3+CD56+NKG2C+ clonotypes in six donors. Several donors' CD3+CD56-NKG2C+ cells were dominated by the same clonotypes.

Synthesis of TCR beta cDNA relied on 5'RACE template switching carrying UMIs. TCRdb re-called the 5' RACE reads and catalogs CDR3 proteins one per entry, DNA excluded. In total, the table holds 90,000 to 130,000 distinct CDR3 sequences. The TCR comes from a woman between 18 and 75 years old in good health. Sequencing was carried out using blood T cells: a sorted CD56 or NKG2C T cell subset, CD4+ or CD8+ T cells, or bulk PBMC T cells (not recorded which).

CDR3 region: CSARVEDRSNYGYTF. The chain couples TRBV20-1 to TRBJ1-2; TCRdb indicates TRBD1, and absent DNA this call remains unverified. The CDR3 spans 15 residues. From germline, CDR1 is DFQATT and CDR2 SNEGSKA (reference sequence).